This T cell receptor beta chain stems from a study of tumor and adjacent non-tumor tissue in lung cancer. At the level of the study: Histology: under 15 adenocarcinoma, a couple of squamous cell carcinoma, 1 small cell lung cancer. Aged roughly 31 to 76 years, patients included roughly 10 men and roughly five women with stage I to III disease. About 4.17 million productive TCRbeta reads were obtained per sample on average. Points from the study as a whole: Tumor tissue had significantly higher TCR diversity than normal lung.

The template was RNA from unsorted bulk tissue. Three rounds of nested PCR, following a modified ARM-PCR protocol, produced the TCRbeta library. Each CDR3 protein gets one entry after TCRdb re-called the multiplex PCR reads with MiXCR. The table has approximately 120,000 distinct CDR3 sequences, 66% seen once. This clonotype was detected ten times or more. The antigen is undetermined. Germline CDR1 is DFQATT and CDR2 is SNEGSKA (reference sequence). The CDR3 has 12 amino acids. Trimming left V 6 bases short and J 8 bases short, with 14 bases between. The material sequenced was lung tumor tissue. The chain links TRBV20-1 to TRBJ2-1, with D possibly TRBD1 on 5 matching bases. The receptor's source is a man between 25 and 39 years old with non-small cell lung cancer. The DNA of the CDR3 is TGCAGTGCCCCACCTCAAGGGGATGAGCAGTTCTTC. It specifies CSAPPQGDEQFF.